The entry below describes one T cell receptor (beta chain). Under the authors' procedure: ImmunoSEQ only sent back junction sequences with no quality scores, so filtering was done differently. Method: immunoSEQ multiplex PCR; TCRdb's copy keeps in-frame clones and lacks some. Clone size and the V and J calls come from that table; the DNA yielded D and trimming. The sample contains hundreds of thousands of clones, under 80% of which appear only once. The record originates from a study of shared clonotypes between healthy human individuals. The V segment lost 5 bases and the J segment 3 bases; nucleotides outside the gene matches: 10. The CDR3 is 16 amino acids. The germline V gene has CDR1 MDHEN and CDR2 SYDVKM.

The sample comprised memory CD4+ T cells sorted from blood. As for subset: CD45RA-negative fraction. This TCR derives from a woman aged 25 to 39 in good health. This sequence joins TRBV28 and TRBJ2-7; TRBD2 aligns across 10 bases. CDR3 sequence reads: CASSPRQAGGVYEQYF. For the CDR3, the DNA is TGTGCCAGCAGTCCGAGGCAAGCGGGAGGGGTCTACGAGCAGTACTTC.